This TCR beta chain was found in a study of vaccination effects on CD4 cells after COVID-19. General study results and limits: In convalescents, post-vaccine spike-reactive clones were mainly new clones induced by vaccination. Clones from infection and from vaccination both contracted markedly late after vaccination.

Trimming took 1 base from V and 2 from J, leaving 8 bases between them. Germline V gene sequence: CDR1 SGHTA, CDR2 FQGNSA. This CDR3 contains 14 residues. Libraries were prepared by immunoSEQ multiplex PCR; TCRdb keeps only in-frame clonotypes and omits some of them. The sample records roughly 68,000 clones, 72% being singletons. Regarding this clone: Its antigen is not identified.

Isolation of CD4+ T cells took place after 10 to 11 days of culture. A positive SARS-CoV-2 PCR test fell between March and December 2020. The TCR sequence derives from a human donor who had a prior SARS-CoV-2 infection. V gene TRBV7-2 combines with J gene TRBJ2-5; no reliable D call. Sample: CD4+ T cells from PBMCs cultured without peptide, taken before COVID-19 vaccination. In nucleotides, the CDR3 is TGTGCCAGCAGCTTAGTAGTCAGTCAAGAGACCCAGTACTTC. Protein: CASSLVVSQETQYF. The whole variable domain, filled in from reference TRBV7-2 and TRBJ2-5, reads GAGVSQSPSNKVTEKGKDVELRCDPISGHTALYWYRQSLGQGLEFLIYFQGNSAPDKSGLPSDRFSAERTGGSVSTLTIQRTQQEDSAVYLCASSLVVSQETQYFGPGTRLLVL.